This T cell receptor (beta chain) was sequenced in a study of T cell repertoires in cytomegalovirus infection. V shed 9 bases, J shed 4 bases, and the junction held 10 bases outside the gene matches. In germline, CDR1 is SNHLY, CDR2 FYNNEI. The CDR3 extends over 15 amino acids. This clonotype was seen a handful of times. The antigen is undetermined. TCRdb reanalysed the reads using MiXCR and keeps one entry per CDR3 protein. In the table there are some 110,000 distinct CDR3 sequences, more than 25% of which are singletons. The clonotype was recovered from a human donor in good health (CMV status not recorded). Some clones in this sample may be carry-over from other donors' samples. The sequencing here drew on CD8+ T cells from cultured PBMCs, taken from culture after CMV antigen stimulation. The gene calls are TRBV2 and TRBJ2-5; 11 bases map to TRBD1. The CDR3 sequence is CARNRDRGSGETQYF. The DNA for the CDR3 is TGTGCCAGAAATAGGGACAGGGGGAGTGGAGAGACCCAGTACTTC.